These 7 T cell receptor beta chains came from one sample sequenced in a study of blood T cells in healthy people across ages. The second PCR ran about 6 to 11 cycles with a sample-barcoded 5' primer and J-beta primers. TCRdb reprocessed the 5' RACE reads with MiXCR, giving one entry per CDR3 protein. Of around 990,000 distinct CDR3 sequences listed, around two fifths are singletons. Material for sequencing was blood. These receptors were obtained from a young man in good health.

V and J are TRBV9 and TRBJ1-2; D is possibly TRBD1 (6 bases). Trimming cost V 3 bases and J 4 bases, with 13 bases left between them. The germline CDR1 and CDR2 sequences are SGDLS and YYNGEE. The CDR3 is 14 residues long. CDR3 nucleotides: TGTGCCAGCAGCGACCGACAGGAGAGCTATGGCTACACCTTC. It encodes CASSDRQESYGYTF.

The rearrangement joins TRBV20-1 to TRBJ1-2, with no clear D. V gave up 2 bases and J gave up 8 bases, with 12 bases separating them. Germline V gene data show CDR1 as DFQATT and CDR2 as SNEGSKA (reference sequence). CDR3 length: 12 residues. CDR3 loop: CSARTRGIGYTF. DNA for the CDR3: TGCAGTGCTAGAACCAGAGGCATAGGCTACACCTTC.

This chain uses TRBV29-1 with TRBJ2-7; D is possibly TRBD1 (5 bases). Matching the DNA end better, TRBJ2-5 makes the J call doubtful. Germline lookup yields CDR1 SQVTM and CDR2 ANQGSEA. The CDR3 runs 13 residues. The CDR3 nucleotides read TGCAGCGTTGCCGCAGGGTCGGGAGAGACCCAGTACTTC. Protein: CSVAAGSGETQYF.

This rearrangement joins TRBV27 to TRBJ2-2, with D perhaps TRBD2 (6 bases). The CDR3 contains 15 residues. V lost 8 bases and J lost 0, with 13 bases in between. Germline V gene data show CDR1 as MNHEY and CDR2 as SMNVEV (reference sequence). DNA of the CDR3: TGTGCCAGCGGTACCCGACTAGCGAACACCGGGGAGCTGTTTTTT. It is translated as CASGTRLANTGELFF.

The chain recombines TRBV7-8 with TRBJ2-1, with TRBD2 identical over 14 bases. Trimming at V came to 5 bases and at J to 6 bases, leaving 9 bases not matched to a gene. Germline CDR1 is SGHVS and CDR2 is FQNEAQ. The CDR3 extends over 17 amino acids. The CDR3 spells CASSNLRTSGGSNEQFF. The CDR3, as DNA: TGTGCCAGCAGCAACCTACGGACTAGCGGGGGGTCCAATGAGCAGTTCTTC.

This rearrangement joins TRBV5-1 to TRBJ1-4; D is perhaps TRBD1 (6 bases). V was trimmed by 5 bases and J by 8 bases, leaving 16 bases between them. The germline CDR1 and CDR2 sequences are SGHRS and YFSETQ. The CDR3 is 14 amino acids. The chain's CDR3 is CASRSLGGEEKLFF. The DNA for the CDR3 is TGCGCCAGCAGGTCCCTGGGGGGCGAGGAAAAACTGTTTTTT.

Details on this clonotype: It may be a read error: a sequence one base away is much more abundant. This rearrangement joins TRBV12-3 or TRBV12-4 to TRBJ2-1; no clear D. The CDR3 spans 15 residues. V dropped 6 bases and J dropped 4 bases, with 16 bases sitting between them. The CDR3 nucleotides are TGTGCCAGCAGGTTTCGCTGGATTGGATACAATGAGCAGTTCTTC. It translates to CASRFRWIGYNEQFF.